Following are 17 T cell receptor beta chains from one sample sequenced in a study of T cell responses to AZD1222 COVID-19 vaccine. Assay: immunoSEQ multiplex PCR; the TCRdb copy retains only in-frame clones and omits some. This sample has some 140,000 clones; under 95% occur once, and the top ten carry under 20%. The specimen comprised peripheral blood, sampled on day 0 of AZD1222 vaccination. The source is an adult in good health.

CDR3 amino acids: CASSQDGAGGARTGELFF. The CDR3 nucleotides are TGCGCCAGCAGCCAAGACGGGGCGGGGGGCGCGAGGACCGGGGAGCTGTTTTTT. The rearrangement joins TRBV4-1 to TRBJ2-2; 8 bases are shared with TRBD2. The germline V gene encodes CDR1 MGHRA and CDR2 YSYEKL. The CDR3 runs to 18 residues. Trimming at V came to 0 bases and at J to 5 bases, leaving 11 bases not matched to a gene.

The V gene is TRBV6-5, the J gene TRBJ2-7; 7 bases line up with TRBD2. Germline V gene sequence: CDR1 MNHEY, CDR2 SVGAGI. With 8 bases clipped from V and 2 bases from J, the junction kept 9 bases outside the gene matches. CDR3 length: 14 residues. DNA of the CDR3: TGTGCCAGCGCCAAGCGGGAAACTGCCTACGAGCAGTACTTC. This translates into CASAKRETAYEQYF.

This clone was detected once. CDR3 bases: TGTGCCAGCATCCCGCCCTCGTACACTGAAGCTTTCTTT. Its protein is CASIPPSYTEAFF. The genes are TRBV11-2 and TRBJ1-1; no clear D. Germline V gene lookup returns CDR1 SGHAT and CDR2 FQNNGV. V shed 7 bases and J shed 3 bases, with 12 bases lying between them. CDR3 length equals 13 residues.

V is TRBV5-6 and J is TRBJ1-1; D gene ambiguous. Germline-derived CDR1 and CDR2 are SGHDT and YYEEEE. Trimming took 1 base from V and 2 from J, leaving 9 bases between them. This CDR3 region has 14 residues. The chain's CDR3 is CASSLYHLNTEAFF. In DNA form, the CDR3 reads TGTGCCAGCAGCTTGTATCACCTCAACACTGAAGCTTTCTTT.

Only one count was recorded for this clone. This sequence joins TRBV28 and TRBJ2-7; possibly TRBD1 for D (6 bases). Trimming cost V 4 bases and J 7 bases, with 14 bases left between them. CDR3 length: 13 residues. Germline V gene data show CDR1 as MDHEN and CDR2 as SYDVKM. CDR3 in amino acids: CASSSGTPREQYF. The CDR3 nucleotides are TGTGCCAGCAGTTCCGGGACACCAAGGGAGCAGTACTTC.

This clone has more than one count but fewer than ten. CDR3 sequence: CSGTGKGNTIYF. Here the CDR3 DNA reads TGCAGCGGTACAGGGAAAGGAAACACCATATATTTT. J is TRBJ1-3 and V is TRBV29-1, with D possibly being TRBD1 (6 bases). The germline CDR1 and CDR2 sequences are SQVTM and ANQGSEA. The germline V and J ends were trimmed by 7 bases and 4 bases, with 11 bases remaining between them. The CDR3 sequence is 12 residues long.

V usage is TRBV3-1 (or the pseudogene TRBV3-2) and J usage is TRBJ1-6, with unresolved D. The V end was cut by 1 base, the J end by 8 bases, with 6 bases between. Germline V gene sequence: CDR1 LGHDT, CDR2 YNNKEL (reference sequence). This CDR3 has 13 residues. The CDR3 region has the DNA TGTGCCAGCAGCCAAGGCCCCGATTCACCCCTCCACTTT. Its protein is CASSQGPDSPLHF.

The chain couples TRBV29-1 to TRBJ1-1; D uncertain. V was cut by 4 bases and J by 2 bases, with 11 bases left in between. CDR3 size: 13 residues. Germline assignment: CDR1 SQVTM and CDR2 ANQGSEA. This chain's CDR3 is CSVVFGFNTEAFF. The CDR3 nucleotides read TGCAGCGTTGTCTTCGGGTTTAACACTGAAGCTTTCTTT.

The V and J genes are TRBV25-1 and TRBJ1-2; D possibly corresponds to TRBD1 (5 bases). Germline assignment: CDR1 MGHDK and CDR2 SYGVNS. The CDR3 is 15 residues long. Trimming removed 2 bases at V and 4 bases at J, with 14 bases between. The CDR3 sequence: CASSETGRALYGYTF. CDR3 DNA sequence: TGTGCCAGCAGTGAAACGGGCAGGGCCCTCTATGGCTACACCTTC.

The V and J genes are TRBV14 and TRBJ2-7, with 11 bases aligning to TRBD2. CDR3 length: 17 amino acids. Trimming cost V 4 bases and J 0 bases; bases outside gene matches: 8. Germline-derived CDR1 and CDR2 are SGHDN and FVKESK. CDR3 amino acids: CASSRFSTSGNSYEQYF. CDR3 in DNA: TGTGCCAGCAGCCGATTTTCGACTAGCGGGAACTCCTACGAGCAGTACTTC.

The rearrangement uses TRBV6-2 or TRBV6-3 and TRBJ1-5, with 8 bases identical to TRBD1. The CDR3 is 14 residues long. Germline V CDR1 and CDR2: MNHEY, SVGEGT. V shed 6 bases, J shed 6 bases, and the junction held 7 bases outside the gene matches. The CDR3 loop reads CASSLQGVAQPQHF. The CDR3 DNA is TGTGCCAGCAGCCTACAGGGGGTGGCTCAGCCCCAGCATTTT.

The chain couples TRBV19 to TRBJ1-1; D is undetermined. V gave up 7 bases and J gave up 8 bases, with 17 bases separating them. This CDR3 is built from 13 residues. CDR1 and CDR2 from the germline V gene are LNHDA and SQIVND (reference sequence). As DNA, the CDR3 is TGTGCCAGTACCGGGGTTGGATCCTTCGAAGCTTTCTTT. This encodes CASTGVGSFEAFF.

This clone has a handful of counts. In nucleotides, the CDR3 is TGTGCCAGCATTGGGACAGGTGATGGGGACACTGAAGCTTTCTTT. Amino acid sequence: CASIGTGDGDTEAFF. V is TRBV27 and J is TRBJ1-1; 8 bases map to TRBD1. CDR1 is MNHEY, CDR2 SMNVEV, per germline (reference sequence). CDR3 length equals 15 residues. After removal of 7 bases from V and 3 bases from J, the junction contained 10 bases not matched to a gene.

This clone was detected a few times. The rearrangement joins TRBV7-9 to TRBJ2-7; D is perhaps TRBD2 (6 bases). The CDR3 extends over 13 amino acids. Germline CDR1 SEHNR, CDR2 FQNEAQ (reference sequence). V shed 8 bases and J shed 2 bases, with 13 bases lying between them. CDR3 nucleotide sequence: TGTGCCAGCGAGCTTAGCGGAACCTACGAGCAGTACTTC. Amino acid sequence: CASELSGTYEQYF.

The chain recombines TRBV27 with TRBJ1-5, with D tentatively TRBD1 (5 bases). CDR3 length: 14 amino acids. Germline lookup yields CDR1 MNHEY and CDR2 SMNVEV (reference sequence). Trimming shortened V by 3 bases and J by 4 bases, and 10 bases separated the two germline ends. For the CDR3, the DNA is TGTGCCAGCAGTTTCCAGGGAGGGAATCAGCCCCAGCATTTT. Encoded protein: CASSFQGGNQPQHF.

The gene calls are TRBV6-5 and TRBJ1-4; 8 nucleotides align to TRBD1. This CDR3 is built from 13 residues. Germline-derived CDR1 and CDR2 are MNHEY and SVGAGI. J lost 8 bases, V lost 7 bases, and 6 bases had no gene match. The CDR3 reads CASITGTGEKLFF. DNA of the CDR3: TGTGCCAGCATTACCGGGACAGGAGAAAAACTGTTTTTT.

The V gene is TRBV2, the J gene TRBJ1-3; 8 nucleotides align to TRBD1. Germline CDR1 reads SNHLY; CDR2 reads FYNNEI. The CDR3 covers 13 residues. Trimming took 10 bases from V and 7 from J; bases not matched to a gene: 9. CDR3 loop: CAIDQGAGNTIYF. The CDR3 DNA is TGTGCCATCGACCAGGGGGCCGGGAACACCATATATTTT.